The entry below gives a single T cell receptor beta chain sequence along with its context. The antigen remains unidentified. The sample comes from a study of T cell responses to AZD1222 COVID-19 vaccine. Findings and caveats of the study: Receipt of two AZD1222 doses was followed by a rise in Spike-specific TCR breadth and depth. Every sample of the repertoires postdated the peak T cell response. At study baseline, merely five or six AZD1222 recipients were seropositive.

The CDR3 spans 16 residues. V lost 2 bases to trimming and J lost 3 bases, with 14 bases between them. CDR1 MNHEY and CDR2 SVGEGT come from the germline V gene. TCRdb keeps only in-frame clones here, not all; method: immunoSEQ multiplex PCR. The repertoire holds 130,000 to 150,000 clones, with around 93% as singletons. This sample comprised peripheral blood, obtained on day 0 of AZD1222 vaccination. The origin of this receptor is an adult in good health. This rearrangement joins TRBV6-2 or TRBV6-3 to TRBJ1-3; possibly TRBD1 for D (5 bases). Here the CDR3 DNA reads TGTGCCAGCAGTTACCCTCGCAGGGCGGATGGAAACACCATATATTTT. It yields the protein CASSYPRRADGNTIYF.